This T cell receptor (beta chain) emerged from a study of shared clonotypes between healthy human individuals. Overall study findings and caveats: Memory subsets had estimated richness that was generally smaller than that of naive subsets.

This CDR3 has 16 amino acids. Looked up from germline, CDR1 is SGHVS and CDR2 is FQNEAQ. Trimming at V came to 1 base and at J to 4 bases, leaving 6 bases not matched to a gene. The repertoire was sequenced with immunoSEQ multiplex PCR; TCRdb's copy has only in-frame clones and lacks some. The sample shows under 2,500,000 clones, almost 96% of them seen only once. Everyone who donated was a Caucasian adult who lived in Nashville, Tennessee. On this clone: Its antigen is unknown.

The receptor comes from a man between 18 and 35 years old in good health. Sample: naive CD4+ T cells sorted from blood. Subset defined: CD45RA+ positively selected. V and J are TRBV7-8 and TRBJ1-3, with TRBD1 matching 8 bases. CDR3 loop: CASSLGDRGRGNTIYF. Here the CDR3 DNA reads TGTGCCAGCAGCTTAGGAGACAGGGGTCGGGGAAACACCATATATTTT.